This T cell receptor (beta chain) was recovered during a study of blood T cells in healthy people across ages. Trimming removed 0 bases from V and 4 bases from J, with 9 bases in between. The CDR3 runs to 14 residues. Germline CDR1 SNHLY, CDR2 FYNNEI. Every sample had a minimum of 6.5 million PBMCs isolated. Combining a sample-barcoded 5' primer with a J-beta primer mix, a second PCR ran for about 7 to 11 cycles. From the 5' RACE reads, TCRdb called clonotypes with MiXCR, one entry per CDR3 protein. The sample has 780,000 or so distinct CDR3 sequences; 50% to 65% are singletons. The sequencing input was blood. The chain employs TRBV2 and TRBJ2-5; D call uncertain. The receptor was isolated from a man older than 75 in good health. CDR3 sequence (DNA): TGTGCCAGCAGTGAAGCGCCCTCCCGAGAGACCCAGTACTTC. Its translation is CASSEAPSRETQYF.